This passage covers 20 T cell receptor beta chains from one sample sequenced in a study of identical twins. TCRdb recomputed calls from the 5' RACE reads with MiXCR, one row per CDR3 protein. The data contain more than 650,000 distinct CDR3 sequences, roughly 6.2% of them singletons. The sequenced material came from naive T cells sorted from blood. The receptors derive from a man aged 18-30 years in good health.

This clonotype has a count of ten or more. The chain uses TRBV27 and TRBJ2-5; the D gene is possibly TRBD2 (5 bases). This CDR3 is built from 16 residues. CDR1 is MNHEY, CDR2 SMNVEV, per germline (reference sequence). Trimming cost V 5 bases and J 4 bases, with 20 bases left between them. The CDR3 sequence: CASSPGPELVRETQYF. The CDR3 nucleotides read TGTGCCAGCAGTCCCGGTCCCGAACTAGTAAGAGAGACCCAGTACTTC.

This clonotype was counted many times. The rearrangement links TRBV10-3 to TRBJ1-1, with 10 bases that match TRBD1. From germline, CDR1 is ENHRY and CDR2 SYGVKD. V gave up 9 bases and J gave up 1 base; unmatched junction bases: 5. The CDR3 is 14 residues long. The CDR3 DNA sequence: TGTGCCATACAGACAGGGGGCCAGAACACTGAAGCTTTCTTT. This encodes CAIQTGGQNTEAFF.

The gene calls are TRBV29-1 and TRBJ2-3, with 7 bases fitting TRBD2. Trimming removed 1 base from V and 2 bases from J; junction bases left unmatched: 6. The CDR3 loop spans 15 amino acids. Germline V gene data show CDR1 as SQVTM and CDR2 as ANQGSEA. For the CDR3, the DNA is TGCAGCGTTGAAGGCCTCCGGGGGGACACAGATACGCAGTATTTT. Encoded protein: CSVEGLRGDTDTQYF.

This clonotype was observed at least ten times. V usage is TRBV12-3 or TRBV12-4 and J usage is TRBJ2-7; tentatively, D is TRBD1 (5 bases). There are 16 residues in the CDR3. V was pared by 2 bases and J by 3 bases, with 17 bases between. The CDR3 region has the DNA TGTGCCAGCAGTTTAAGTAACGGACACCCGAACTACGAGCAGTACTTC. Protein product: CASSLSNGHPNYEQYF.

The sample holds many counts of this clonotype. The chain links TRBV20-1 to TRBJ2-5, with D perhaps TRBD1 (5 bases). Germline V lookup: CDR1 DFQATT, CDR2 SNEGSKA (reference sequence). V shed 2 bases and J shed 5 bases, with 12 bases lying between them. The CDR3 contains 13 residues. As DNA, the CDR3 is TGCAGTGCTAGATCCAGGGTTGGGGAGACCCAGTACTTC. Its protein product is CSARSRVGETQYF.

This clonotype was seen at least ten times. As DNA, the CDR3 is TGTGCCAGCAGTTACTCGATAGGGTCCTCCTACAATGAGCAGTTCTTC. This sequence encodes CASSYSIGSSYNEQFF. This sequence joins TRBV6-5 and TRBJ2-1; D is unresolved. The germline V gene encodes CDR1 MNHEY and CDR2 SVGAGI. Trimming pared 0 bases from V and 0 bases from J, leaving 9 bases between. This CDR3 spans 16 amino acids.

This clonotype appeared many times. This chain connects TRBV10-2 to TRBJ1-1, with D perhaps TRBD1 (6 bases). The CDR3 totals 13 residues. Germline loops: CDR1 WSHSY, CDR2 SAAADI. V lost 8 bases, J lost 4 bases, and 14 bases lay in between. The CDR3 protein is CASLDSGATEAFF. CDR3 DNA: TGCGCCAGCCTTGATTCAGGGGCCACTGAAGCTTTCTTT.

Concerning this clonotype: A much larger clonotype is one base distant, so this may be a read error. The genes are TRBV25-1 and TRBJ2-1, with TRBD1 matching over 10 bases. Germline V gives CDR1 MGHDK, CDR2 SYGVNS. The CDR3 is 12 residues long. Trimming cost V 11 bases and J 8 bases; bases outside gene matches: 6. The chain's CDR3 is CAGGTGAHEQFF. Written as DNA, the CDR3 is TGTGCCGGTGGGACAGGGGCCCATGAGCAGTTCTTC. Full variable domain (rest looked up from reference TRBV25-1 and TRBJ2-1): EADIYQTPRYLVIGTGKKITLECSQTMGHDKMYWYQQDPGMELHLIHYSYGVNSTEKGDLSSESTVSRIRTEHFPLTLESARPSHTSQYLCAGGTGAHEQFFGPGTRLTVL.

The rearrangement links TRBV20-1 to TRBJ2-5; 7 bases align to TRBD2. Losses at the gene ends were 1 base for V and 4 bases for J; bases not matched to a gene: 9. The germline V gene has CDR1 DFQATT and CDR2 SNEGSKA (reference sequence). The CDR3 has 15 amino acids. CDR3 region: CSARGGGSSRETQYF. The CDR3 DNA follows: TGCAGTGCTAGAGGTGGCGGGAGTTCTCGAGAGACCCAGTACTTC.

This clonotype was recorded at least ten times. This sequence joins TRBV27 and TRBJ1-1; D gene ambiguous. Looked up from germline, CDR1 is MNHEY and CDR2 is SMNVEV (reference sequence). This CDR3 spans 14 amino acids. The V and J ends lost 0 bases and 1 base respectively, with 6 bases between them. Here the CDR3 reads CASSLSRQNTEAFF. CDR3 DNA sequence: TGTGCCAGCAGTTTATCGCGACAGAACACTGAAGCTTTCTTT.

A note on this clonotype: A much larger clone lies a single base off, so this may be a read error. The conserved phenylalanine or tryptophan is not found at the CDR3 terminus, so this likely reflects a read error. The chain carries TRBV12-3 or TRBV12-4 and TRBJ2-1; unclear D gene. This CDR3 region has 13 residues. V was shortened by 3 bases and J by 12 bases, with 15 bases between the two germline ends. CDR3 sequence: CASSFYLGERQFV. The CDR3, as DNA: TGTGCCAGCAGTTTTTACTTAGGAGAACGGCAGTTCGTC.

V and J are TRBV5-1 and TRBJ1-1, with D tentatively TRBD1 (6 bases). V dropped 3 bases and J dropped 5 bases, with 14 bases sitting between them. This CDR3 has 14 residues. The germline V gene encodes CDR1 SGHRS and CDR2 YFSETQ. In nucleotides, the CDR3 is TGCGCCAGCAGCTCCCACAGGGAAAGGACTGAAGCTTTCTTT. Translation: CASSSHRERTEAFF.

This clonotype was detected ten times or more. The CDR3: CASSLGTVDYEQYF. The CDR3 DNA reads TGTGCCAGCAGTTTGGGGACCGTGGACTACGAGCAGTACTTC. J is TRBJ2-7 and V is TRBV12-3 or TRBV12-4, with D perhaps assigned TRBD1 or TRBD2 (5 bases each). Deletions cut 3 bases from V and 3 bases from J, with 12 bases between. The CDR3 extends over 14 amino acids.

The table lists this clonotype with many counts. The J gene is TRBJ2-7, the V gene TRBV12-3 or TRBV12-4; D gene ambiguous. This CDR3 has 13 residues. V was cut by 1 base and J by 3 bases, with 7 bases left in between. The CDR3 sequence: CASSLGRHYEQYF. CDR3 nucleotides: TGTGCCAGCAGTTTAGGCCGCCACTACGAGCAGTACTTC.

This clonotype was counted a few times. The chain is built from TRBV24-1 and TRBJ2-1; 11 bases are shared with TRBD2. Trimming took 3 bases from V and 8 from J; bases not matched to a gene: 8. The CDR3 spans 16 residues. Per germline, CDR1 KGHDR and CDR2 SFDVKD. As DNA, the CDR3 is TGTGCCACCAGTGATGCCACTAGCGGGAGTGTGGATGAGCAGTTCTTC. This encodes CATSDATSGSVDEQFF.

In this sample, this clonotype turned up a few times. This chain links TRBV2 with TRBJ2-7, with D possibly TRBD2 on 6 matching bases. CDR1 SNHLY and CDR2 FYNNEI come from the germline V gene. The CDR3 length is 15 residues. Trimming cost V 7 bases and J 4 bases, with 20 bases left between them. CDR3 sequence: CASIRSTGAGYEQYV. DNA for the CDR3: TGTGCCAGCATTCGTAGTACGGGAGCCGGGTACGAGCAGTACGTC.

In this sample, this clonotype turned up many times. The V call is TRBV15, the J call TRBJ2-1; 11 bases fit TRBD2. V lost 3 bases and J lost 9; bases outside the gene matches: 10. The germline V gene encodes CDR1 LNHNV and CDR2 YYDKDF (reference sequence). This CDR3 region has 16 residues. The CDR3 DNA reads as TGTGCCACCAGCAGTGCTAGCGGGAGGATTTTTAGTGAGCAGTTCTTC. Translation: CATSSASGRIFSEQFF.

This clonotype has a count of ten or more. The chain uses TRBV20-1 and TRBJ2-5, with D unclear. The CDR3 is 14 amino acids. The germline V gene encodes CDR1 DFQATT and CDR2 SNEGSKA (reference sequence). Trimming removed 0 bases from V and 5 bases from J, with 13 bases in between. The CDR3 reads CSARDKWEPETQYF. The CDR3 DNA reads as TGCAGTGCTAGAGATAAGTGGGAACCCGAGACCCAGTACTTC.

This clonotype appeared many times. The V and J genes are TRBV10-3 and TRBJ2-7, with TRBD1 as a possible D gene (5 bases). There are 13 residues in the CDR3. V shed 6 bases and J shed 0 bases, with 9 bases lying between them. The germline V gene encodes CDR1 ENHRY and CDR2 SYGVKD. In DNA, the CDR3 is TGTGCCATCAGAGGACACCACTCCTACGAGCAGTACTTC. It specifies CAIRGHHSYEQYF.

J is TRBJ2-1 and V is TRBV3-1; 11 nucleotides agree with TRBD2. The CDR3 sequence is 16 residues long. Germline loops: CDR1 LGHDT, CDR2 YNNKEL (reference sequence). V lost 0 bases and J lost 8; bases outside the gene matches: 6. The CDR3 here is CASSQDLLAGGDEQFF. The DNA of the CDR3 is TGTGCCAGCAGCCAAGATCTGCTAGCGGGAGGCGATGAGCAGTTCTTC.